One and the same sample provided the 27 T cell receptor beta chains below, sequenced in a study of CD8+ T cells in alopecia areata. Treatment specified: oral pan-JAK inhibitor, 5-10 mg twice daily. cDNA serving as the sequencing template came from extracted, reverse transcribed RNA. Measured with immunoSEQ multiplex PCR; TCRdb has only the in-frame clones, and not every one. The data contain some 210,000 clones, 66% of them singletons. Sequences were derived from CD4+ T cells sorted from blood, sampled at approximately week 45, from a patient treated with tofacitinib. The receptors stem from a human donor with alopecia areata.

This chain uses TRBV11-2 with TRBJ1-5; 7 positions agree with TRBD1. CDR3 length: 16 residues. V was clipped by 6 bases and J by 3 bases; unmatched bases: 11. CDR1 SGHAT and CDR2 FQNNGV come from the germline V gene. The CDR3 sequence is CASSPTFGQDNQPQHF. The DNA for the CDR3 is TGTGCCAGCAGTCCAACCTTCGGACAGGACAATCAGCCCCAGCATTTT.

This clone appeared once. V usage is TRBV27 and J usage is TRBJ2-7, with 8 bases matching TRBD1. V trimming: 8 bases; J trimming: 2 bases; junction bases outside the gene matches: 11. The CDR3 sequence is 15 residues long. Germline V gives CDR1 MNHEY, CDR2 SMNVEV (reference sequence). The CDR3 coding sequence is TGTGCCAGCGTTTCATTCAGGGGGCGAACCTACGAGCAGTACTTC. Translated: CASVSFRGRTYEQYF.

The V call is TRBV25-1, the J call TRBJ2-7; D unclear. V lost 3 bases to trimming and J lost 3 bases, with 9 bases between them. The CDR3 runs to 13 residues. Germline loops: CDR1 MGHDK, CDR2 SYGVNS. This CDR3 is CASSDGDRYEQYF. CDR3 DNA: TGTGCCAGCAGTGACGGAGATCGCTACGAGCAGTACTTC.

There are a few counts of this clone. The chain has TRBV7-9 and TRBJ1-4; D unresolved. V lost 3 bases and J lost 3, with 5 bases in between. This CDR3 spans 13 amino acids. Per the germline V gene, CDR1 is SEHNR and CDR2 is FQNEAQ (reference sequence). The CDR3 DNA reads TGTGCCAGCAGCTTCAGTCCTAATGAAAAACTGTTTTTT. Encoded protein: CASSFSPNEKLFF.

For the CDR3, the DNA is TGTGCCAGCTCCCCCTCAGGCGATGGCTACACCTTC. It specifies CASSPSGDGYTF. The chain employs TRBV18 and TRBJ1-2; D uncertain. The V gene lost 6 bases and the J gene lost 6 bases, with 11 bases spanning the gap. The CDR3 totals 12 residues. Per germline, CDR1 KGHSH and CDR2 LQKENI.

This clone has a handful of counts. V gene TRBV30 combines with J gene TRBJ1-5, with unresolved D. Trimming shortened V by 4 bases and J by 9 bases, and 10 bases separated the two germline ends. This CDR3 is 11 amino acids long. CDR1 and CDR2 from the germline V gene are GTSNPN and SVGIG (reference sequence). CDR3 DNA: TGTGCCTGGAATAAAGGAGGGCCCCAGCATTTT. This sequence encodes CAWNKGGPQHF.

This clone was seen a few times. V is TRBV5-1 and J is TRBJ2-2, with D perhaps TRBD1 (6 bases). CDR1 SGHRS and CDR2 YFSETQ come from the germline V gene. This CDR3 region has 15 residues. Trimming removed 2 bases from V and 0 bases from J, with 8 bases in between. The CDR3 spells CASSFRTANTGELFF. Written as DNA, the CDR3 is TGCGCCAGCAGCTTCCGGACAGCGAACACCGGGGAGCTGTTTTTT.

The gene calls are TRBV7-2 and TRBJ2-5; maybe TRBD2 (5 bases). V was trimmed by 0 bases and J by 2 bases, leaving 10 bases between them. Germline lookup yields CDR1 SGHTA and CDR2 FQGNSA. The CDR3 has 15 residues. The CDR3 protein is CASSLARVWQETQYF. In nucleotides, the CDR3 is TGTGCCAGCAGCTTAGCGAGGGTCTGGCAAGAGACCCAGTACTTC.

This chain's CDR3 is CASSFMASRDRLYEQYF. The DNA of the CDR3 is TGTGCCAGCAGTTTTATGGCGTCCCGGGACAGGCTCTACGAGCAGTACTTC. V usage is TRBV7-2 and J usage is TRBJ2-7; TRBD1 aligns across 8 bases. The CDR3 sequence is 17 residues long. After removal of 6 bases from V and 3 bases from J, the junction contained 16 bases not matched to a gene. Germline CDR1 reads SGHTA; CDR2 reads FQGNSA.

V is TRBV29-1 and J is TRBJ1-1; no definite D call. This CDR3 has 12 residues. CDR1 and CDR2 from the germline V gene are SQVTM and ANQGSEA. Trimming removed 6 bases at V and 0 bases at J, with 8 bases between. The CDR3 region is CSVVQMNTEAFF. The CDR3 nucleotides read TGCAGCGTCGTACAGATGAACACTGAAGCTTTCTTT.

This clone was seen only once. The CDR3 is CASSQQGLWGYTF. The DNA of the CDR3 is TGCGCCAGCAGCCAACAGGGTCTGTGGGGCTACACCTTC. The rearrangement links TRBV4-3 to TRBJ1-2; D may be TRBD1 (5 bases). CDR3 length: 13 residues. Trimming took off 2 bases at V and 8 bases at J, with 12 bases between the two ends. From germline, CDR1 is LGHNA and CDR2 YSLEER.

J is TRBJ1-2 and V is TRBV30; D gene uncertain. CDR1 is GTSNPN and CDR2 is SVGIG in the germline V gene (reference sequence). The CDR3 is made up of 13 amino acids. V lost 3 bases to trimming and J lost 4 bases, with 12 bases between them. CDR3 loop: CAWSGGPVYGYTF. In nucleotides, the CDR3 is TGTGCCTGGAGCGGAGGTCCCGTCTATGGCTACACCTTC. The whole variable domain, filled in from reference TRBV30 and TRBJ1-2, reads SQTIHQWPATLVQPVGSPLSLECTVEGTSNPNLYWYRQAAGRGLQLLFYSVGIGQISSEVPQNLSASRPQDRQFILSSKKLLLSDSGFYLCAWSGGPVYGYTFGSGTRLTVV.

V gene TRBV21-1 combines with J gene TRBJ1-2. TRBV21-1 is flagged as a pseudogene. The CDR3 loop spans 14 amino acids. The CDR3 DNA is TGTGCCAGCAGCCGTCAGGAGGAGAGTTATGGCTACACCTTC. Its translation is CASSRQEESYGYTF.

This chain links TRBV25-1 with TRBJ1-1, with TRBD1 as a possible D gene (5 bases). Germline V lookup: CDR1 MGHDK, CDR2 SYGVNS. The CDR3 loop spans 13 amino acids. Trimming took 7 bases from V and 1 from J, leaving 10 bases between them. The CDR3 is CASIETANTEAFF. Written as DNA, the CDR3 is TGTGCCAGCATTGAGACAGCGAACACTGAAGCTTTCTTT.

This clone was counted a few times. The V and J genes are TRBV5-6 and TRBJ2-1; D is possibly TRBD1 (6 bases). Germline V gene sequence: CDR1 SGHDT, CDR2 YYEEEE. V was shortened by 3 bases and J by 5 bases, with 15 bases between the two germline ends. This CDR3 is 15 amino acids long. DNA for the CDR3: TGTGCCAGCAGCTCAGGACAGACAGTAAACAATGAGCAGTTCTTC. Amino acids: CASSSGQTVNNEQFF.

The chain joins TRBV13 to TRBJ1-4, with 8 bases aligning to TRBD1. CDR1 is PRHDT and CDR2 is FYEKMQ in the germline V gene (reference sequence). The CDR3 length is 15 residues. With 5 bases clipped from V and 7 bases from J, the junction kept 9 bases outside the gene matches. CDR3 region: CASSRWTGLGEKLFF. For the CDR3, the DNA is TGTGCCAGCAGCAGGTGGACAGGGCTTGGTGAAAAACTGTTTTTT.

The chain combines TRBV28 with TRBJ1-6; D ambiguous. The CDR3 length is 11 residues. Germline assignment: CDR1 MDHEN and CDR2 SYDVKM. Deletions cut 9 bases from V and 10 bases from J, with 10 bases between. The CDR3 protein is CASRFKSPLHF. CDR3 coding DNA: TGTGCCAGTCGATTTAAATCACCCCTCCACTTT.

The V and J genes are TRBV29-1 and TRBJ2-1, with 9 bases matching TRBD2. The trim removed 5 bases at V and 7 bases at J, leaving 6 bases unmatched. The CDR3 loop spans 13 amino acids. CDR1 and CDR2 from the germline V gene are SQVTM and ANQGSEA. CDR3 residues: CSVSRRGGNEQFF. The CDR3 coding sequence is TGCAGCGTTTCTAGGCGGGGGGGGAATGAGCAGTTCTTC.

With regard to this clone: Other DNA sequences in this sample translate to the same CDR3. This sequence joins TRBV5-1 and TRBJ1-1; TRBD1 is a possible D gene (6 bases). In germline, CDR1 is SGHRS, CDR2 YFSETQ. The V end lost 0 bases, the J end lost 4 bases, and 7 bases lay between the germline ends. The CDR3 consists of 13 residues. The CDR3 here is CASSLGGGTEAFF. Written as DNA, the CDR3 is TGCGCCAGCAGCTTGGGAGGGGGCACTGAAGCTTTCTTT. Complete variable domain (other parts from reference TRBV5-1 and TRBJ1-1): KAGVTQTPRYLIKTRGQQVTLSCSPISGHRSVSWYQQTPGQGLQFLFEYFSETQRNKGNFPGRFSGRQFSNSRSEMNVSTLELGDSALYLCASSLGGGTEAFFGQGTRLTVV.

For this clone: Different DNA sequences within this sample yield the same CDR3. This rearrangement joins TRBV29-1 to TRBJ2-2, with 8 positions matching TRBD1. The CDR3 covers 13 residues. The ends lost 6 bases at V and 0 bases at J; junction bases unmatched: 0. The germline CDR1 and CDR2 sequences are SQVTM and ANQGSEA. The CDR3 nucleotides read TGCAGCGTGACAGGGGCGAACACCGGGGAGCTGTTTTTT. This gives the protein CSVTGANTGELFF.

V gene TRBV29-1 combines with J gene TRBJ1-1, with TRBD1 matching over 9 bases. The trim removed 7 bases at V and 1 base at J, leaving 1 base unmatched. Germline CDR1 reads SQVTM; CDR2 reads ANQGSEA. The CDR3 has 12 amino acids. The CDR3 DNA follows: TGCAGCGGGGACAGGGAGAACACTGAAGCTTTCTTT. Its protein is CSGDRENTEAFF.

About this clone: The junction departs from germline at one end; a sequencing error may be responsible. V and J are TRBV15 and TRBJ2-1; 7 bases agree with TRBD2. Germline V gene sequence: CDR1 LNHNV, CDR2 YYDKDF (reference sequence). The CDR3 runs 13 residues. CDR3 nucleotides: TGTGCCACCCGCAGTCTAGCGGCCAATGAGCAGTTCTTC. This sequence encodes CATRSLAANEQFF.

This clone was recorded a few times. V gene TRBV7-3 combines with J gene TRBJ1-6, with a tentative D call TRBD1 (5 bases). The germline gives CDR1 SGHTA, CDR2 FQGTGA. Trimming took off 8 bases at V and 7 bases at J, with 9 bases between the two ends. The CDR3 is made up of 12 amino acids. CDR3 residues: CASRDQNSPLHF. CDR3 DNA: TGTGCCAGCCGGGACCAAAATTCACCCCTCCACTTT.

CDR3 nucleotide sequence: TGTGCCTGGAGTGTATTAAACCTTGGCTATGGCTACACCTTC. Translated: CAWSVLNLGYGYTF. J is TRBJ1-2 and V is TRBV30; the D is unclear. This CDR3 region has 14 residues. V was trimmed by 0 bases and J by 4 bases, leaving 12 bases between them. Germline V gene data show CDR1 as GTSNPN and CDR2 as SVGIG (reference sequence).

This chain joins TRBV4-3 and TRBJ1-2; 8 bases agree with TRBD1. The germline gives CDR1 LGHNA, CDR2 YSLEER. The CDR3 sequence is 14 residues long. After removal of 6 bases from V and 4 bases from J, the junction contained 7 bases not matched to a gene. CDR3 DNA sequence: TGCGCCAGCAGTCCCGGACAGGGCTCCTATGGCTACACCTTC. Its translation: CASSPGQGSYGYTF.

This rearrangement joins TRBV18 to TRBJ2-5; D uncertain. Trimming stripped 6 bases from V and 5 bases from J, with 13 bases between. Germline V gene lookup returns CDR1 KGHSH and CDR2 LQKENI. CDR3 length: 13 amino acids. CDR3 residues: CASSPLVGETQYF. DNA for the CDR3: TGTGCCAGCTCTCCATTAGTTGGGGAGACCCAGTACTTC.

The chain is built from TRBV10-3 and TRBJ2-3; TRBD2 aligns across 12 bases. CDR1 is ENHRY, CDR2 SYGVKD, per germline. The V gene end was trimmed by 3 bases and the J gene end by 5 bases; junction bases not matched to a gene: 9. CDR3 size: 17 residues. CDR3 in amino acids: CAISDASGGAGKDTQYF. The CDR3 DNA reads TGTGCCATCAGTGACGCTAGCGGGGGGGCCGGGAAAGATACGCAGTATTTT.